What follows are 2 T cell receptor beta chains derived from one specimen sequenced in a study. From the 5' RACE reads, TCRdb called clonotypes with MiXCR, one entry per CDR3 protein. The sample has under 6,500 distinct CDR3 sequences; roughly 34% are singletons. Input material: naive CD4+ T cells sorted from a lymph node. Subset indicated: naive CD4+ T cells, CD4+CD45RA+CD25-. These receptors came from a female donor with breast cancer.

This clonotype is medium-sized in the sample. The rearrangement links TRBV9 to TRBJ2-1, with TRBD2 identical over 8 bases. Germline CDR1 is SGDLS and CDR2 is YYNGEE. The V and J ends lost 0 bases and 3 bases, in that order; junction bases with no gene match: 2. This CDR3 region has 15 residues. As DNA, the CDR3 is TGTGCCAGCAGCGTAGAGCGGGGGAGCTACAATGAGCAGTTCTTC. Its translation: CASSVERGSYNEQFF.

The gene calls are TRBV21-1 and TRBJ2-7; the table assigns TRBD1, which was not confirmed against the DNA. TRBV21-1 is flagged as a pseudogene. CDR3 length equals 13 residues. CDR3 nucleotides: TGTGCCAGCATCGGGACAGGGGTATACGAGCAGTACTTC. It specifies CASIGTGVYEQYF.